The clone carrying this T cell receptor (beta chain) has a count of ten or more. Trimming shortened V by 4 bases and J by 6 bases, and 10 bases separated the two germline ends. Per the germline V gene, CDR1 is SQVTM and CDR2 is ANQGSEA. CDR3 length: 12 amino acids. Reverse transcribing all isolated RNA meant expressed TCRB transcripts were sequenced. Sequencing was performed with immunoSEQ multiplex PCR; in TCRdb, only in-frame clones are kept and a portion is missing. The data show some 220,000 clones, 9.5% to 13% seen once. These data originate in a study of beta chain features in type 1 diabetes. The sample consisted of central memory CD4+ T cells from blood. The source is a man between 18 and 35 years old in good health. This sequence joins TRBV29-1 and TRBJ2-1; no clear D. CDR3 sequence (DNA): TGCAGCGTTGTCCGAGCGATCAATGAGCAGTTCTTC. This translates into CSVVRAINEQFF.